A single sample is the source of the 2 T cell receptor beta chains below, sequenced in a study of blood T cells in healthy people across ages (dated by TCRdb to 2014 to 2015). The library was generated by 5' RACE. Sequencing relied on an Illumina HiSeq 2500. A second about 7 to 12 cycle PCR used a sample-barcoded 5' primer and a J-beta primer mix. The raw public reads went through TCRdb reprocessing: fastp at Q25, MiXCR clone calling, in-frame beta chains kept. All rows with the same CDR3 protein become a single entry with the most common DNA and genes. Within this sample are about 780,000 distinct CDR3 sequences, with about 45% of them counted one time only. In total, the top ten clones hold 15% to 20% of the sample. Material: blood. The source is an elderly man in good health.

The chain joins TRBV2 to TRBJ2-1; 7 bases fit TRBD1. Trimming removed 7 bases from V and 12 bases from J; junction bases left unmatched: 12. Germline CDR1 SNHLY, CDR2 FYNNEI. The CDR3 is made up of 13 amino acids. The CDR3 here is CASTNTGAGGQFF. The CDR3 DNA reads as TGTGCCAGCACGAACACAGGGGCAGGGGGGCAGTTCTTC.

The chain has TRBV4-1 and TRBJ1-5, with 7 bases fitting TRBD1. The CDR3 runs to 17 residues. Unmatched junction bases numbered 11, after V lost 0 bases and J lost 6 bases. Germline CDR1 reads MGHRA; CDR2 reads YSYEKL. Written as DNA, the CDR3 is TGCGCCAGCAGCCAAGATTCCGAACAGGGGAGGGCTCAGCCCCAGCATTTT. Protein sequence: CASSQDSEQGRAQPQHF.